This T cell receptor (beta chain) was obtained from a study of T-cell reconstitution after alpha-beta-depleted transplantation in children. Unique molecular identifiers tagged the TCRbeta library. TCRdb ran MiXCR on the PCR reads and lists one entry per CDR3 protein. Among approximately 190,000 distinct CDR3 sequences listed, 6.3% were seen once. This clonotype was seen repeatedly, ten times or more. The antigen is not known. Trimming removed 6 bases at V and 5 bases at J, with 19 bases between. The CDR3 spans 15 residues. Germline-derived CDR1 and CDR2 are SNHLY and FYNNEI. Findings and limits, study-wide: Certain patients had high TCRbeta diversity at day 60, and it came from recipient T cells and thymic progenitors that survived. The origin of alpha-beta T cells about two months after transplant was reportedly several hundred expanded graft clones.

The origin of this receptor is a girl younger than two with combined immunodeficiency, due to receive a stem cell transplant. Sequenced here: PBMCs, sampled before TCRalphabeta/CD19-depleted stem cell transplant. The rearrangement uses TRBV2 and TRBJ1-1, with D maybe TRBD1 (6 bases). The CDR3 DNA reads TGTGCCAGCAGCACCGGTTGGGGTAGGGGGACTGAAGCTTTCTTT. It encodes CASSTGWGRGTEAFF.